The 28 T cell receptor beta chains reported below all come from one sample, sequenced in a study of Ad26.COV2.S vaccination and SARS-CoV-2 variants. TCRdb keeps only in-frame clones here, not all; method: immunoSEQ multiplex PCR. This table holds about 400,000 clones, 89% found once. Treatment reported: roughly 19 received Ad26.COV2.S at low or high dose, single or two shots; about 5 received placebo; per-sample allocation not given. The investigators took samples on day 63 after the first vaccine or placebo injection. The starting material was peripheral blood, obtained in a trial of Ad26.COV2.S vaccine versus placebo. Source of these receptors: a person between 18 and 60 years old who received the Ad26.COV2.S COVID-19 vaccine or a placebo.

The chain couples TRBV7-8 to TRBJ2-1; no reliable D call. V lost 5 bases and J lost 4, with 6 bases in between. The CDR3 has 12 amino acids. The V gene's germline CDR1 is SGHVS and CDR2 FQNEAQ. As DNA, the CDR3 is TGTGCCAGCAGCATACCGTACAATGAGCAGTTCTTC. Its translation is CASSIPYNEQFF.

The chain has TRBV3-1 (or the pseudogene TRBV3-2) and TRBJ1-2; the match to TRBD1 covers 7 bases. The CDR3 covers 14 residues. V trimming: 4 bases; J trimming: 2 bases; junction bases outside the gene matches: 4. From germline, CDR1 is LGHDT and CDR2 YNNKEL (reference sequence). The CDR3 DNA follows: TGTGCCAGCAGCCCGGGGGGACAGAACTATGGCTACACCTTC. Its translation is CASSPGGQNYGYTF.

V usage is TRBV28 and J usage is TRBJ1-3; tentative D call: TRBD1 (5 bases). V lost 7 bases, J lost 3 bases, and 28 bases lay in between. CDR3 length: 19 residues. Looked up from germline, CDR1 is MDHEN and CDR2 is SYDVKM. The CDR3 loop is CASNTRRPGVEEVGNTIYF. DNA for the CDR3: TGTGCCAGCAACACCCGGCGGCCGGGGGTGGAGGAAGTTGGAAACACCATATATTTT. The variable domain in full, with the rest retrieved from reference TRBV28 and TRBJ1-3, is DVKVTQSSRYLVKRTGEKVFLECVQDMDHENMFWYRQDPGLGLRLIYFSYDVKMKEKGDIPEGYSVSREKKERFSLILESASTNQTSMYLCASNTRRPGVEEVGNTIYFGEGSWLTVV.

This clone appeared a single time. The rearrangement joins TRBV2 to TRBJ2-7; 10 bases line up with TRBD2. From germline, CDR1 is SNHLY and CDR2 FYNNEI. V lost 0 bases, J lost 6 bases, and 5 bases stayed unmatched. The CDR3 spans 15 residues. Here the CDR3 reads CASSEAGGTSVEQYF. CDR3 sequence (DNA): TGTGCCAGCAGTGAAGCGGGGGGGACTAGCGTCGAGCAGTACTTC. Looking up the rest from reference TRBV2 and TRBJ2-7 gives the full variable domain: EPEVTQTPSHQVTQMGQEVILRCVPISNHLYFYWYRQILGQKVEFLVSFYNNEISEKSEIFDDQFSVERPDGSNFTLKIRSTKLEDSAMYFCASSEAGGTSVEQYFGPGTRLTVT.

The rearrangement links TRBV28 to TRBJ1-5; no clear D. The CDR3 contains 13 residues. The ends were cut back, 7 bases at V and 6 bases at J, with 13 bases in the middle. Looked up from germline, CDR1 is MDHEN and CDR2 is SYDVKM. The CDR3 loop is CASTSLGSQPQHF. The CDR3 coding sequence is TGTGCCAGCACAAGTTTAGGCTCTCAGCCCCAGCATTTT.

The chain carries TRBV10-3 and TRBJ2-7; D is perhaps TRBD1 or TRBD2 (5 bases each). This CDR3 has 16 residues. CDR1 and CDR2 from the germline V gene are ENHRY and SYGVKD. Trimming left V 6 bases short and J 4 bases short, with 22 bases between. In nucleotides, the CDR3 is TGTGCCATCAGAGACAGAAGACAAGTACTAGGATACGAGCAGTACTTC. This sequence encodes CAIRDRRQVLGYEQYF.

V usage is TRBV3-1 (or the pseudogene TRBV3-2) and J usage is TRBJ2-1; 10 bases fit TRBD2. CDR1 is LGHDT, CDR2 YNNKEL, per germline (reference sequence). This CDR3 comprises 18 residues. J lost 0 bases, V lost 1 base, and 6 bases had no gene match. This CDR3 reads CASSQVVRTSGSYNEQFF. The CDR3 DNA reads TGTGCCAGCAGCCAAGTTGTAAGGACTAGCGGCTCCTACAATGAGCAGTTCTTC.

As to this clone: This sample includes further DNA sequences coding for the same CDR3. The chain joins TRBV30 to TRBJ2-7; 8 bases are shared with TRBD1. The junction had 5 bases not matched to a gene; V was cut back by 2 bases and J by 2 bases. CDR1 GTSNPN and CDR2 SVGIG come from the germline V gene (reference sequence). CDR3 size: 14 residues. The CDR3 region is CAWSSGTGAYEQYF. In DNA form, the CDR3 reads TGTGCCTGGAGTTCGGGGACAGGTGCCTACGAGCAGTACTTC.

This chain links TRBV27 with TRBJ2-5, with TRBD1 matching 9 bases. The CDR3 totals 15 residues. After removal of 5 bases from V and 3 bases from J, the junction contained 7 bases not matched to a gene. Per the germline V gene, CDR1 is MNHEY and CDR2 is SMNVEV (reference sequence). CDR3: CASSARDRAKETQYF. As DNA, the CDR3 is TGTGCCAGCAGTGCTCGGGACAGGGCAAAAGAGACCCAGTACTTC.

The chain joins TRBV15 to TRBJ1-1, with a possible D match to TRBD1 (6 bases). The length of the CDR3 is 13 residues. The germline CDR1 and CDR2 sequences are LNHNV and YYDKDF (reference sequence). V shed 5 bases and J shed 4 bases, with 11 bases lying between them. CDR3 sequence (DNA): TGTGCCACCAGCCCCCAAGGGGGCACTGAAGCTTTCTTT. Protein: CATSPQGGTEAFF.

This clone has just one count. The gene calls are TRBV13 and TRBJ2-2; 8 bases line up with TRBD1. Germline trimming cut 5 bases from V and 7 bases from J; bases unmatched to any gene: 3. CDR1 is PRHDT, CDR2 FYEKMQ, per germline (reference sequence). The CDR3 spans 13 residues. CDR3 amino acids: CASSRQGFGELFF. DNA of the CDR3: TGTGCCAGCAGCCGACAGGGGTTCGGGGAGCTGTTTTTT.

The genes are TRBV11-2 and TRBJ2-3; D possibly corresponds to TRBD2 (6 bases). Per the germline V gene, CDR1 is SGHAT and CDR2 is FQNNGV. The CDR3 consists of 15 residues. V was trimmed by 6 bases and J by 0 bases, leaving 13 bases between them. The CDR3 reads CASRSPGLSTDTQYF. The CDR3 DNA follows: TGTGCCAGCAGGTCCCCGGGACTCAGCACAGATACGCAGTATTTT. Looking up the rest from reference TRBV11-2 and TRBJ2-3 gives the full variable domain: EAGVAQSPRYKIIEKRQSVAFWCNPISGHATLYWYQQILGQGPKLLIQFQNNGVVDDSQLPKDRFSAERLKGVDSTLKIQPAKLEDSAVYLCASRSPGLSTDTQYFGPGTRLTVL.

CDR3 DNA sequence: TGCAGCGTTGTAGCCGGGACTAGCGAAGAGACCCAGTACTTC. It codes for CSVVAGTSEETQYF. The chain carries TRBV29-1 and TRBJ2-5, with 10 positions matching TRBD2. Germline V gene sequence: CDR1 SQVTM, CDR2 ANQGSEA. CDR3 size: 14 residues. The V segment lost 4 bases and the J segment 3 bases; nucleotides outside the gene matches: 5. Filled out from reference TRBV29-1 and TRBJ2-5, the complete variable domain reads SAVISQKPSRDICQRGTSLTIQCQVDSQVTMMFWYRQQPGQSLTLIATANQGSEATYESGFVIDKFPISRPNLTFSTLTVSNMSPEDSSIYLCSVVAGTSEETQYFGPGTRLLVL.

This chain uses TRBV18 with TRBJ2-1; D is undetermined. Trimming shortened V by 5 bases and J by 0 bases, and 11 bases separated the two germline ends. The CDR3 extends over 15 amino acids. The germline V gene encodes CDR1 KGHSH and CDR2 LQKENI. CDR3 coding DNA: TGTGCCAGCTCAACTCAGGTTATCTCCTACAATGAGCAGTTCTTC. Translated: CASSTQVISYNEQFF.

This clone was seen a handful of times. This chain uses TRBV2 with TRBJ1-6, with D uncertain. Germline CDR1 reads SNHLY; CDR2 reads FYNNEI. The CDR3 loop spans 13 amino acids. The V and J ends lost 5 bases and 7 bases respectively, with 9 bases between them. CDR3 DNA sequence: TGTGCCAGCAGTCCTGGACTGAATTCACCCCTCCACTTT. Residues: CASSPGLNSPLHF.

The chain couples TRBV29-1 to TRBJ2-5, with D perhaps matching TRBD2 (5 bases). Trimming left V 4 bases short and J 5 bases short, with 11 bases between. The V gene's germline CDR1 is SQVTM and CDR2 ANQGSEA. CDR3 size: 12 residues. CDR3 region: CSVVGDRETQYF. The CDR3 DNA follows: TGCAGCGTTGTCGGGGATAGGGAGACCCAGTACTTC.

J is TRBJ2-1 and V is TRBV10-3; TRBD2 agrees at 15 bases. From germline, CDR1 is ENHRY and CDR2 SYGVKD. The V and J ends lost 6 bases and 8 bases, in that order; junction bases with no gene match: 8. This CDR3 contains 16 residues. The CDR3 spells CAIRPPGLAGGDEQFF. The DNA of the CDR3 is TGTGCCATCAGACCACCGGGACTAGCGGGAGGAGATGAGCAGTTCTTC.

This clone was seen just once. This sequence joins TRBV6-1 and TRBJ2-4; maybe TRBD1 (6 bases). This CDR3 has 16 residues. Germline lookup yields CDR1 MNHNS and CDR2 SASEGT. Between the trimmed V and J ends, which lost 3 bases and 3 bases, there was a span of 15 bases. CDR3 loop: CASSEAPGHDKNIQYF. CDR3 nucleotide sequence: TGTGCCAGCAGTGAGGCCCCGGGACATGACAAAAACATTCAGTACTTC.

The V gene is TRBV27, the J gene TRBJ2-7, with D tentatively TRBD1 or TRBD2 (5 bases each). This CDR3 has 15 residues. CDR1 and CDR2 (germline): MNHEY, SMNVEV (reference sequence). Between the trimmed V and J ends, which lost 3 bases and 2 bases, there was a span of 14 bases. The chain's CDR3 is CASSLGVGQTYEQYF. In DNA, the CDR3 is TGTGCCAGCAGTTTGGGGGTGGGTCAAACCTACGAGCAGTACTTC.

CDR3 DNA sequence: TGTGCCAGCTTGGGGGCATCGAACTATGGCTACACCTTC. Its translation: CASLGASNYGYTF. The chain carries TRBV12-3 or TRBV12-4 and TRBJ1-2; weak D call: TRBD1 (6 bases). V was cut by 8 bases and J by 2 bases, with 12 bases left in between. CDR3 length equals 13 residues.

The chain has TRBV6-4 and TRBJ1-5; 8 bases fit TRBD1. The CDR3 runs to 12 residues. The trim removed 3 bases at V and 11 bases at J, leaving 3 bases unmatched. Germline values: CDR1 MRHNA, CDR2 SNTAGT. The CDR3 sequence: CASSDPTGAQHF. The DNA for the CDR3 is TGTGCCAGCAGTGATCCGACAGGGGCCCAGCATTTT.

On this clone itself: The junction shows a germline mismatch at one end, possibly a read error. V and J are TRBV7-7 and TRBJ2-2; D is undetermined. Looked up from germline, CDR1 is SSHAT and CDR2 is FNYEAQ (reference sequence). The CDR3 runs 14 residues. The DNA for the CDR3 is TGTGCTAGCAGCTTAATGGCGAACACCGGGGAGCTGTTTTTT. Translating it yields CASSLMANTGELFF.

This clone was found once. The rearrangement joins TRBV9 to TRBJ2-1, with a weak D call TRBD2 (6 bases). The CDR3 length is 18 residues. Germline V gene sequence: CDR1 SGDLS, CDR2 YYNGEE. V was shortened by 0 bases and J by 5 bases, with 21 bases between the two germline ends. CDR3 sequence reads: CASSVGILARERDNEQFF. In nucleotides, the CDR3 is TGTGCCAGCAGCGTAGGGATACTGGCTCGGGAGAGAGACAATGAGCAGTTCTTC.

This rearrangement joins TRBV30 to TRBJ2-5, with D hard to call. The V gene lost 0 bases and the J gene lost 5 bases, with 13 bases spanning the gap. Per the germline V gene, CDR1 is GTSNPN and CDR2 is SVGIG (reference sequence). CDR3 length: 14 amino acids. The CDR3 reads CAWSVSSGLETQYF. In DNA form, the CDR3 reads TGTGCCTGGAGTGTATCTAGTGGTTTGGAGACCCAGTACTTC. Variable domain in full (rest from reference TRBV30 and TRBJ2-5): SQTIHQWPATLVQPVGSPLSLECTVEGTSNPNLYWYRQAAGRGLQLLFYSVGIGQISSEVPQNLSASRPQDRQFILSSKKLLLSDSGFYLCAWSVSSGLETQYFGPGTRLLVL.

The J gene is TRBJ2-1, the V gene TRBV4-1; 7 nucleotides line up with TRBD1. Losses at the gene ends were 5 bases for V and 6 bases for J; bases not matched to a gene: 4. The CDR3 covers 13 residues. Germline values: CDR1 MGHRA, CDR2 YSYEKL. The CDR3 protein is CASSRQGSNEQFF. Written as DNA, the CDR3 is TGCGCCAGCAGCAGACAGGGCAGCAATGAGCAGTTCTTC.

This chain uses TRBV28 with TRBJ2-1, with 7 bases lining up with TRBD2. Germline trimming cut 5 bases from V and 3 bases from J; bases unmatched to any gene: 13. Germline V lookup: CDR1 MDHEN, CDR2 SYDVKM. The CDR3 runs 17 residues. CDR3 DNA: TGTGCCAGCAGTCCCGGACCTGGCAGGACTAGCTACAATGAGCAGTTCTTC. This gives the protein CASSPGPGRTSYNEQFF.

The chain links TRBV7-9 to TRBJ2-7; TRBD2 matches 7 bases. The CDR3 covers 14 residues. J was trimmed by 0 bases and V by 5 bases; bases with no gene match: 4. Looked up from germline, CDR1 is SEHNR and CDR2 is FQNEAQ (reference sequence). The CDR3 loop is CASSASGNSYEQYF. The CDR3 region has the DNA TGTGCCAGCAGCGCAAGCGGGAACTCCTACGAGCAGTACTTC. Drawing the rest from reference TRBV7-9 and TRBJ2-7, the complete variable domain is DTGVSQNPRHKITKRGQNVTFRCDPISEHNRLYWYRQTLGQGPEFLTYFQNEAQLEKSRLLSDRFSAERPKGSFSTLEIQRTEQGDSAMYLCASSASGNSYEQYFGPGTRLTVT.

CDR3 in DNA: TGTGCCAGCAGTCTCGATCGGGGCACAGATACGCAGTATTTT. This sequence encodes CASSLDRGTDTQYF. The gene calls are TRBV2 and TRBJ2-3; D unresolved. The CDR3 is 14 amino acids. The germline gives CDR1 SNHLY, CDR2 FYNNEI. The ends were cut back, 5 bases at V and 1 base at J, with 10 bases in the middle.